A selection of T cell receptor beta chains follows, all from one sample in a study of CD8 T cells in ankylosing spondylitis. A single record per CDR3 protein comes from TCRdb applying MiXCR to the 5' RACE reads. Here the sample spans approximately 150,000 distinct CDR3 sequences, about 42% being singletons. Sequenced: synovial fluid, either unsorted or a sorted T cell fraction (not recorded which). All receptors come from a male donor with ankylosing spondylitis. The CDR3 runs from the conserved cysteine through the conserved F or W. D genes are given only for firm matches. Some rows have no size entry. The others give once, few or many, or a class for an expanded clone.

V	size	J	D	DNA	CDR3
TRBV4-1	few	TRBJ1-2	-	TGCGCCAGCAGCCAAGTCGGGACCGCTAACCCCTACTATGGCTACACCTTC	CASSQVGTANPYYGYTF
TRBV7-2	-	TRBJ2-3	-	TGTGCCAGCAGCTCCCACACAGATACGCAGTATTTT	CASSSHTDTQYF
TRBV6-2/TRBV6-3	many	TRBJ2-7	-	TGTGCCAGCAGTGTGGACACGCTCTACGAGCAGTACTTC	CASSVDTLYEQYF
TRBV5-1	-	TRBJ2-7	TRBD1	TGCGCCAGCAGCTTGGCCTGGACAGGGGGCTTCCACGAGCAGTACTTC	CASSLAWTGGFHEQYF
TRBV20-1	once	TRBJ2-2	TRBD2	TGCAGTGCTAGGGGGACTAGCGGGTACACCGGGGAGCTGTTTTTT	CSARGTSGYTGELFF
TRBV7-9	many	TRBJ2-7	TRBD1	TGTGCCAGCAGCACGGCCGGGACAGGGGGCATCGAGCAGTACTTC	CASSTAGTGGIEQYF
TRBV7-3	-	TRBJ2-1	-	TGTGCCAGCAGCTTAAGTCCAGGGCCCTACAATGAGCAGTTCTTC	CASSLSPGPYNEQFF
TRBV5-1	few	TRBJ2-7	TRBD1	TGCGCCAGCAGCTTTGGACAGGGGGCGCTCAACGAGCAGTACTTC	CASSFGQGALNEQYF
TRBV10-1	-	TRBJ2-4	-	TGCGCCAGCAGGCGGATAGGGTCGGACAAAAACATTCAGTACTTC	CASRRIGSDKNIQYF
TRBV11-1	few	TRBJ2-2	TRBD2	TGTGCCAGCAGCTGGACTAGCGGGAGGCCTTCGATGAACACCGGGGAGCTGTTTTTT	CASSWTSGRPSMNTGELFF
TRBV7-9	-	TRBJ2-1	TRBD1	TGTGCCAGCAGCCCTGGGACAGGGGAACTCGGTCGTGAGCAGTTCTTC	CASSPGTGELGREQFF
TRBV28	many	TRBJ1-1	-	TGTGCCAGCAGTCGGAACACTGAAGCTTTCTTT	CASSRNTEAFF
TRBV29-1	few	TRBJ1-1	-	TGCAGCGTGGTTTCCGGGACATTGAACACTGAAGCTTTCTTT	CSVVSGTLNTEAFF
TRBV6-4	few	TRBJ1-5	-	TGTGCCAGCAGTGACCGTGATAGCAATCAGCCCCAGCATTTT	CASSDRDSNQPQHF
TRBV20-1	few	TRBJ2-7	-	TGCAGTGCTAGACGACGGGACACCTACTACGAGCAGTACTTC	CSARRRDTYYEQYF
TRBV20-1	few	TRBJ2-7	-	TGCAGTGCTCCTTCATCCGGGACACCAGGGCGAATCGAGCAGTACTTC	CSAPSSGTPGRIEQYF
TRBV12-3/TRBV12-4	-	TRBJ1-1	-	TGTGCCAGCAGCCGTCTGATCCCTGAGAACACTGAAGCTTTCTTT	CASSRLIPENTEAFF
TRBV2	few	TRBJ2-2	-	TGTGCCACCGGGGGCGTTCTGGCGGGGTACACCGGGGAGCTGTTTTTT	CATGGVLAGYTGELFF
TRBV7-3	-	TRBJ1-1	TRBD1	TGTGCCAGCAGCTTAACTGGACAGGGTGTACCGAACACTGAAGCTTTCTTT	CASSLTGQGVPNTEAFF
TRBV7-3	-	TRBJ2-1	-	TGTGCCAGCAGCTCTTACTCCTACAATGAGCAGTTCTTC	CASSSYSYNEQFF
TRBV12-3/TRBV12-4	-	TRBJ2-3	-	TGTGCCAGCAGTTTTTGGCCGATTACGCCCGATACGCAGTATTTT	CASSFWPITPDTQYF
TRBV27	-	TRBJ2-5	TRBD2	TGTGCCAGCGCCTTGACTAGCGGAGGCAGAAGGGAGACCCAGTACTTC	CASALTSGGRRETQYF
TRBV20-1	-	TRBJ2-7	-	TGCAGTGCTAGAGAACAAGAAGGGGAGCAGTACTTC	CSAREQEGEQYF
TRBV5-5	-	TRBJ1-2	-	TGTGCCAGCAGGAAGGTTTTGGCAGTCAGCCTCCCCTATGGCTACACCTTC	CASRKVLAVSLPYGYTF
TRBV12-3/TRBV12-4	few	TRBJ1-2	TRBD1	TGTGCCAGCAGTATCGGGACAGGGCTGTATGGCTACACCTTC	CASSIGTGLYGYTF
TRBV20-1	few	TRBJ1-5	-	TGCAGTGCAACTCGAGGGGAGGGCTTCAATCAGCCCCAGCATTTT	CSATRGEGFNQPQHF
TRBV15	many	TRBJ2-3	TRBD2	TGTGCCACCAGCAGAATTAGCGGGGGGGCGGGAGATACGCAGTATTTT	CATSRISGGAGDTQYF
TRBV7-9	-	TRBJ2-2	-	TGTGCCAGCAGCCCTATAAGAAAACAGGGAAACACCGGGGAGCTGTTTTTT	CASSPIRKQGNTGELFF
TRBV13	-	TRBJ2-2	-	TGTGCCAGCAGCTGGGACGGATACACCGGGGAGCTGTTTTTT	CASSWDGYTGELFF
TRBV3-1	once	TRBJ2-7	-	TGTGCCAGCAGCCAAGTACGGGACCCTGACGGCGAGCAGTACTTC	CASSQVRDPDGEQYF
TRBV7-8	-	TRBJ2-1	-	TGTGCCAGCAGCCCAGACAGAGGGCCGCCCTCCTACAATGAGCAGTTCTTC	CASSPDRGPPSYNEQFF
TRBV20-1	-	TRBJ1-1	-	TGCAGTGCTAGAGACCCGAGGGGGGGCGGAGCTTTCTTT	CSARDPRGGGAFF